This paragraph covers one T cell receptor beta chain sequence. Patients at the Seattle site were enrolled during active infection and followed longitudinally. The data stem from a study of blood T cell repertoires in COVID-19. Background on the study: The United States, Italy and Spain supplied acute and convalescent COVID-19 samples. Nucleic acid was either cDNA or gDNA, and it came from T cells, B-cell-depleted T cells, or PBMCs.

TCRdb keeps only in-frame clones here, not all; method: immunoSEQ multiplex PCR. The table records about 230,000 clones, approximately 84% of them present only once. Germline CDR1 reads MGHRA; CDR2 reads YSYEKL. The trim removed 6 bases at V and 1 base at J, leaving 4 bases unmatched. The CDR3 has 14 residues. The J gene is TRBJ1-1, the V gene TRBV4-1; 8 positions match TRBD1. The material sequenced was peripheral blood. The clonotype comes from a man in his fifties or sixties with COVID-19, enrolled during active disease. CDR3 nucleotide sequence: TGCGCCAGCAGGCCAGGGGGCGAGAACACTGAAGCTTTCTTT. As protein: CASRPGGENTEAFF.